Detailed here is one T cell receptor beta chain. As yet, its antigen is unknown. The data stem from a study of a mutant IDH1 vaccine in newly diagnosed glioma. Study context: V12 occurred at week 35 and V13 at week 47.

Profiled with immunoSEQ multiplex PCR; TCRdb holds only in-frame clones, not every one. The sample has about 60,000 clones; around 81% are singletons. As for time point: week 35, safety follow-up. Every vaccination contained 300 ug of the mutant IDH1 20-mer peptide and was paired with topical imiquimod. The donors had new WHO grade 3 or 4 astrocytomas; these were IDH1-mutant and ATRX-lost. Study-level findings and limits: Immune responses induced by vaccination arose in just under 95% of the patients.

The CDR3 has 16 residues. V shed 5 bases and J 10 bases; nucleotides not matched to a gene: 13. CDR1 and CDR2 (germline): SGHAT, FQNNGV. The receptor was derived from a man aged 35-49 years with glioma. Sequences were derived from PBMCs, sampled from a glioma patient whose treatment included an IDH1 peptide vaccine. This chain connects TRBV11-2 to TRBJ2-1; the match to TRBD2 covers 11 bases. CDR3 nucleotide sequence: TGTGCCAGCAGCACTAGCGGGGGCCCCCCACGGGCGGAGCAGTTCTTC. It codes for CASSTSGGPPRAEQFF.